This is a list of T cell receptor beta chains from one sample in a study of vaccination effects on CD4 cells after COVID-19. Generated by immunoSEQ multiplex PCR, the TCRdb table keeps only in-frame clones and is missing some. The sample holds under 15,000 clones, around three quarters seen once. For these TCRs, the target antigens are not known. The sequencing here drew on CD4+ T cells from PBMCs cultured with SARS-CoV-2 spike peptides, taken after COVID-19 vaccination. Every receptor here comes from a human donor who had a prior SARS-CoV-2 infection. The conserved cysteine and the conserved F or W are not part of the CDR3 here. Each record gives: CDR3 protein, V gene, J gene.

CDR3 protein: ASSQDLGTTLGNQPQH; V gene: TRBV4-3; J gene: TRBJ1-5
CDR3 protein: ASTPRIDSYNEQF; V gene: TRBV2; J gene: TRBJ2-1
CDR3 protein: AISERGTDTEAF; V gene: TRBV10-3; J gene: TRBJ1-1
CDR3 protein: ASSQVRTSGNTIY; V gene: TRBV4-3; J gene: TRBJ1-3
CDR3 protein: ASSYSGQITYEQY; V gene: TRBV6-2/TRBV6-3; J gene: TRBJ2-7
CDR3 protein: ASTRGTGAFTEAF; V gene: TRBV19; J gene: TRBJ1-1
CDR3 protein: ASSQDRDRGYNEQF; V gene: TRBV14; J gene: TRBJ2-1
CDR3 protein: ASSDQGTTYEQY; V gene: TRBV2; J gene: TRBJ2-7
CDR3 protein: SARLAGVSDTQY; V gene: TRBV29-1; J gene: TRBJ2-3
CDR3 protein: ATSRLTGGSNQPQH; V gene: TRBV15; J gene: TRBJ1-5
CDR3 protein: SASPLAGGPSGANVLT; V gene: TRBV20-1; J gene: TRBJ2-6
CDR3 protein: ASSLEGFETQY; V gene: TRBV7-2; J gene: TRBJ2-5
CDR3 protein: ASTRDREETQY; V gene: TRBV2; J gene: TRBJ2-5
CDR3 protein: ASSRSTSGSVLSYNEQF; V gene: TRBV4-1; J gene: TRBJ2-1
CDR3 protein: ATYRPRTEETQY; V gene: TRBV23-1; J gene: TRBJ2-5
CDR3 protein: ASSFHGGRSNTEAF; V gene: TRBV28; J gene: TRBJ1-1
CDR3 protein: SVAAVQETQY; V gene: TRBV29-1; J gene: TRBJ2-5
CDR3 protein: ATGTNTGELF; V gene: TRBV7-3; J gene: TRBJ2-2
CDR3 protein: ASSSQGLSPSEQF; V gene: TRBV7-3; J gene: TRBJ2-1
CDR3 protein: ASSATGNINTQY; V gene: TRBV25-1; J gene: TRBJ2-3
CDR3 protein: ASSLDTGAYGYT; V gene: TRBV5-1; J gene: TRBJ1-2
CDR3 protein: ASSLRGKGQATSPLH; V gene: TRBV5-4; J gene: TRBJ1-6
CDR3 protein: ASSPEDGYEQY; V gene: TRBV18; J gene: TRBJ2-7
CDR3 protein: ASTRGGATTYEQY; V gene: TRBV5-8; J gene: TRBJ2-7
CDR3 protein: ASSLFQGGGDTQY; V gene: TRBV7-2; J gene: TRBJ2-3
CDR3 protein: ASSPPGDTQY; V gene: TRBV3-1/TRBV3-2; J gene: TRBJ2-3
CDR3 protein: ASSSQGGGYT; V gene: TRBV28; J gene: TRBJ1-2
CDR3 protein: ASSYAGYGYT; V gene: TRBV6-2/TRBV6-3; J gene: TRBJ1-2
CDR3 protein: ASSQVTQQDTQY; V gene: TRBV14; J gene: TRBJ2-3
CDR3 protein: ASKITNAYEQY; V gene: TRBV2; J gene: TRBJ2-7
CDR3 protein: ASSPLGGTLGELF; V gene: TRBV7-2; J gene: TRBJ2-2
CDR3 protein: ASSQLTTASPDNEQF; V gene: TRBV5-8; J gene: TRBJ2-1
CDR3 protein: ASSQDSSTDTQY; V gene: TRBV4-3; J gene: TRBJ2-3
CDR3 protein: ASSVSPRDEQF; V gene: TRBV9; J gene: TRBJ2-1
CDR3 protein: ASRHLAGVPYRTDTQY; V gene: TRBV5-6; J gene: TRBJ2-3
CDR3 protein: ASSGLQGGTEAF; V gene: TRBV5-6; J gene: TRBJ1-1
CDR3 protein: ASSYRSGLVETQY; V gene: TRBV5-4; J gene: TRBJ2-5
CDR3 protein: ASSHGPTENYGYT; V gene: TRBV5-6; J gene: TRBJ1-2
CDR3 protein: ASSLRGTYEQY; V gene: TRBV5-4; J gene: TRBJ2-7
CDR3 protein: ASSPRSTVETQY; V gene: TRBV7-2; J gene: TRBJ2-5
CDR3 protein: ASSQGEGTDTQY; V gene: TRBV11-3; J gene: TRBJ2-3
CDR3 protein: ASSLRTSGRREAKNIQY; V gene: TRBV7-2; J gene: TRBJ2-4
CDR3 protein: ATSRPNTGELF; V gene: TRBV15; J gene: TRBJ2-2
CDR3 protein: ASSPPTRTVGQY; V gene: TRBV18; J gene: TRBJ2-7
CDR3 protein: ASSRVGEGYT; V gene: TRBV12-3/TRBV12-4; J gene: TRBJ1-2
CDR3 protein: ATSRGIASTYEQY; V gene: TRBV15; J gene: TRBJ2-7
CDR3 protein: ASSAVAGGPGELF; V gene: TRBV2; J gene: TRBJ2-2
CDR3 protein: SASVGVSDTQY; V gene: TRBV20-1; J gene: TRBJ2-3
CDR3 protein: ASSLDRRDTEAF; V gene: TRBV5-1; J gene: TRBJ1-1
CDR3 protein: AWSVGTIDQPQH; V gene: TRBV30; J gene: TRBJ1-5
CDR3 protein: ASSMGTGVDEQY; V gene: TRBV19; J gene: TRBJ2-7
CDR3 protein: ASISPPLGSPHEQY; V gene: TRBV7-3; J gene: TRBJ2-7
CDR3 protein: ATSVSSGGDNEQF; V gene: TRBV24-1; J gene: TRBJ2-1
CDR3 protein: SASGLLYEQY; V gene: TRBV20-1; J gene: TRBJ2-7
CDR3 protein: ASSTRRDGEKLF; V gene: TRBV9; J gene: TRBJ1-4
CDR3 protein: ASSPWTENEQF; V gene: TRBV12-3/TRBV12-4; J gene: TRBJ2-1
CDR3 protein: AWRIPLPAEAF; V gene: TRBV30; J gene: TRBJ1-1
CDR3 protein: ASKADRNTDTQY; V gene: TRBV6-5; J gene: TRBJ2-3
CDR3 protein: ASSAQSSISNEQF; V gene: TRBV5-1; J gene: TRBJ2-1